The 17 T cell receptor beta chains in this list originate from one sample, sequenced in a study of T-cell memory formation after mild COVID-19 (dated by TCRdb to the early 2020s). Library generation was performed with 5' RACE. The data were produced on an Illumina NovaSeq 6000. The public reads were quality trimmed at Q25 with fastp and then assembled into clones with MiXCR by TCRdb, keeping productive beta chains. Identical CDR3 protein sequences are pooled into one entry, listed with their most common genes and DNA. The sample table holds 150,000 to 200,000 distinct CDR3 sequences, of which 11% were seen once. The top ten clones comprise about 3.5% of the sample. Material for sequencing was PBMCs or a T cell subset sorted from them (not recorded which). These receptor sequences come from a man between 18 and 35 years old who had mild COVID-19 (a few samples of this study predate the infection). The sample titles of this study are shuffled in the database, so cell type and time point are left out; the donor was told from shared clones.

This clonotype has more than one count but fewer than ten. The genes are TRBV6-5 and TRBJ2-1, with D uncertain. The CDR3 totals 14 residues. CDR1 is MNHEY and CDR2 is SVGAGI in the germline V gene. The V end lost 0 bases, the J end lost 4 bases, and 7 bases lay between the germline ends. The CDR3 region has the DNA TGTGCCAGCAGTTACTCGATCAAGTACAATGAGCAGTTCTTC. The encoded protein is CASSYSIKYNEQFF.

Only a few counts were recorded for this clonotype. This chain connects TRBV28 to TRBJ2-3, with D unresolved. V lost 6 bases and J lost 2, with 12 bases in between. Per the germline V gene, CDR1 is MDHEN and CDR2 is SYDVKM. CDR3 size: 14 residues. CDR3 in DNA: TGTGCCAGCAGCCTGTGGGGAAACACAGATACGCAGTATTTT. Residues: CASSLWGNTDTQYF. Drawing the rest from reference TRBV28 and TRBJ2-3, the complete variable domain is DVKVTQSSRYLVKRTGEKVFLECVQDMDHENMFWYRQDPGLGLRLIYFSYDVKMKEKGDIPEGYSVSREKKERFSLILESASTNQTSMYLCASSLWGNTDTQYFGPGTRLTVL.

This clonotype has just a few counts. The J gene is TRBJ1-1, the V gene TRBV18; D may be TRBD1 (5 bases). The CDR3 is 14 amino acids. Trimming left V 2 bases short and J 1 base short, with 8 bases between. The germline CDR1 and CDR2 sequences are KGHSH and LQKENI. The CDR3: CASSPVQGNTEAFF. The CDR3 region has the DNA TGTGCCAGCTCACCAGTTCAGGGGAACACTGAAGCTTTCTTT.

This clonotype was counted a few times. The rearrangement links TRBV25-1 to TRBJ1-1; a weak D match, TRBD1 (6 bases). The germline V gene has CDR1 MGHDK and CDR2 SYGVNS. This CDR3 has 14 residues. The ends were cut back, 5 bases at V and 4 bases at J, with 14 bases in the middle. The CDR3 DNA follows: TGTGCCAGCAGTCGGGACAATGGGGGCACTGAAGCTTTCTTT. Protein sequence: CASSRDNGGTEAFF. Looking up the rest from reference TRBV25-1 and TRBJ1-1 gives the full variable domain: EADIYQTPRYLVIGTGKKITLECSQTMGHDKMYWYQQDPGMELHLIHYSYGVNSTEKGDLSSESTVSRIRTEHFPLTLESARPSHTSQYLCASSRDNGGTEAFFGQGTRLTVV.

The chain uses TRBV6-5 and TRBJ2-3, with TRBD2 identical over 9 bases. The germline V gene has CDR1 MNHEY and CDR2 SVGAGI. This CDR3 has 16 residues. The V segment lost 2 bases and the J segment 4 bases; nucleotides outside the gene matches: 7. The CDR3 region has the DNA TGTGCCAGCAGTTACGGAGTAGCGGGGGTTCCAGATACGCAGTATTTT. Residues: CASSYGVAGVPDTQYF.

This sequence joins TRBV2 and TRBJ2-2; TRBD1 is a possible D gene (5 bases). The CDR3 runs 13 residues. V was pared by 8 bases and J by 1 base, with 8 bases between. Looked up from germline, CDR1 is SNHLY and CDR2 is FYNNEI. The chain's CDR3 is CASGRENTGELFF. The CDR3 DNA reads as TGTGCCAGCGGCAGGGAGAACACCGGGGAGCTGTTTTTT. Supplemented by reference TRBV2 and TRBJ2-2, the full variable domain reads EPEVTQTPSHQVTQMGQEVILRCVPISNHLYFYWYRQILGQKVEFLVSFYNNEISEKSEIFDDQFSVERPDGSNFTLKIRSTKLEDSAMYFCASGRENTGELFFGEGSRLTVL.

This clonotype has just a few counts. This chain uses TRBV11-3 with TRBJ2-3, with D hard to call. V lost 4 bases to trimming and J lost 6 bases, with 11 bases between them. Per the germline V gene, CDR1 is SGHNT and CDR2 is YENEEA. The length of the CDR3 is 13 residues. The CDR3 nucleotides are TGTGCCAGCAGCTCCTTCGCGAGGGATACGCAGTATTTT. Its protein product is CASSSFARDTQYF. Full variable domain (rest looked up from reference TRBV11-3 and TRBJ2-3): EAGVVQSPRYKIIEKKQPVAFWCNPISGHNTLYWYLQNLGQGPELLIRYENEEAVDDSQLPKDRFSAERLKGVDSTLKIQPAELGDSAVYLCASSSFARDTQYFGPGTRLTVL.

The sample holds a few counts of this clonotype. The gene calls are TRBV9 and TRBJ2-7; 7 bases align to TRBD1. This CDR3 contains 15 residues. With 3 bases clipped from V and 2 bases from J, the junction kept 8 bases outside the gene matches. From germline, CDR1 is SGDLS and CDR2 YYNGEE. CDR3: CASSASPQGAYEQYF. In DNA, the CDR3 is TGTGCCAGCAGCGCGAGCCCTCAGGGGGCCTACGAGCAGTACTTC.

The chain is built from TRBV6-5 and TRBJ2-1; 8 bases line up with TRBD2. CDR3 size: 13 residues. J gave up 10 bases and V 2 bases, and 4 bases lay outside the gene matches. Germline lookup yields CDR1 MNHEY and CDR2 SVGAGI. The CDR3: CASSYPPSGEQFF. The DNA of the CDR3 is TGTGCCAGCAGTTACCCCCCTAGCGGGGAGCAGTTCTTC.

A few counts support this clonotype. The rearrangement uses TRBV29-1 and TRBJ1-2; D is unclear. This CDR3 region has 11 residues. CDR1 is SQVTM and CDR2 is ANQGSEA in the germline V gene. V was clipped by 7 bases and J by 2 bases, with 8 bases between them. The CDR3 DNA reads TGCAGCGCTGACTTAAACTATGGCTACACCTTC. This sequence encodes CSADLNYGYTF.

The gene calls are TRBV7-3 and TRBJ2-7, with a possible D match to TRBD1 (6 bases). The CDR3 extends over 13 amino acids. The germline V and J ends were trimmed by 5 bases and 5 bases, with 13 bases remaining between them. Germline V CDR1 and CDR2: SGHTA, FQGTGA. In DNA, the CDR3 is TGTGCCAGCAGCATAGGACAGAATAACGAGCAGTACTTC. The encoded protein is CASSIGQNNEQYF.

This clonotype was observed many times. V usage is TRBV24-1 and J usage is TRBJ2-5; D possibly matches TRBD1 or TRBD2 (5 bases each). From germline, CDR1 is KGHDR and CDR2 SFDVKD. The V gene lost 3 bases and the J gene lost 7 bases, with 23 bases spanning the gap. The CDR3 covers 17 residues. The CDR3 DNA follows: TGTGCCACCAGTGATGAGGGTGGTGGACAAGGGTTGGGGACCCAGTACTTC. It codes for CATSDEGGGQGLGTQYF.

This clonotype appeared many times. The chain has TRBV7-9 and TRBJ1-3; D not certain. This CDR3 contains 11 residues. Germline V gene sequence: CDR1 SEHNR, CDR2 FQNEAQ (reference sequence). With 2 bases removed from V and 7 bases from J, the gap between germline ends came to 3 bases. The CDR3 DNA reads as TGTGCCAGCAGCTTATACAACACCATATATTTT. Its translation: CASSLYNTIYF.

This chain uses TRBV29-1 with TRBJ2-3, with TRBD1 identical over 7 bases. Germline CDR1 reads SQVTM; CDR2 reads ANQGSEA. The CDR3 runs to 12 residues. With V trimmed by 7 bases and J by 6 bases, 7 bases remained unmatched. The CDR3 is CSAGQVADTQYF. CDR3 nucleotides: TGCAGCGCCGGACAGGTGGCGGATACGCAGTATTTT.

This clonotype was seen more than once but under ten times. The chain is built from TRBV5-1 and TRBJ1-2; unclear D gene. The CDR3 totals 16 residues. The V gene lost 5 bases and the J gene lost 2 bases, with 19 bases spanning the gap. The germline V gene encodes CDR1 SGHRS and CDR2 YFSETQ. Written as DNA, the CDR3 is TGCGCCAGCAGACCCGACACTAGAGCTCTGAACTATGGCTACACCTTC. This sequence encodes CASRPDTRALNYGYTF.

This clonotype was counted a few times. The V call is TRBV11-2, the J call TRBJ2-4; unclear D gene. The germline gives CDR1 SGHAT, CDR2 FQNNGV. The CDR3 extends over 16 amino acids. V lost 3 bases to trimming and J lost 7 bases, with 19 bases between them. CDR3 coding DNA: TGTGCCAGCAGCTTCCCAATCGGCGCCGGTCGGAACATTCAGTACTTC. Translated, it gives CASSFPIGAGRNIQYF.

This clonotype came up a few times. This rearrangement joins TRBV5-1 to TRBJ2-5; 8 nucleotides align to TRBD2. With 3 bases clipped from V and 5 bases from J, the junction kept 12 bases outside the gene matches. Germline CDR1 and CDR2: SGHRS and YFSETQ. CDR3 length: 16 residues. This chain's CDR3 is CASSSGESSGVETQYF. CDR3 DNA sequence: TGCGCCAGCAGCTCTGGAGAGAGTAGCGGGGTGGAGACCCAGTACTTC.